These 27 T cell receptor beta chains originate from one sample sequenced in a study of blood T cell repertoires in COVID-19. Sequencing was performed with immunoSEQ multiplex PCR; in TCRdb, only in-frame clones are kept and a portion is missing. The sample has about 47,000 clones; roughly 80% are singletons. Sequenced sample: peripheral blood. These receptors were taken from a human donor with acute or convalescent COVID-19. The donor label of this sample is uncertain.

The chain carries TRBV24-1 and TRBJ1-5; 10 bases line up with TRBD1. Per the germline V gene, CDR1 is KGHDR and CDR2 is SFDVKD. There are 15 residues in the CDR3. J lost 4 bases, V lost 5 bases, and 4 bases had no gene match. In nucleotides, the CDR3 is TGTGCCACCAGTGGACGGACAGGGGGTAATCAGCCCCAGCATTTT. This codes for CATSGRTGGNQPQHF.

J is TRBJ2-2 and V is TRBV5-8; maybe TRBD1 (6 bases). Germline V lookup: CDR1 SGHTS, CDR2 YDEGEE. This CDR3 contains 17 residues. V was clipped by 0 bases and J by 0 bases, with 12 bases between them. The CDR3 bases are TGTGCCAGCAGCTTGGTCGGACAGTCCGCGAACACCGGGGAGCTGTTTTTT. Its protein is CASSLVGQSANTGELFF.

The chain is built from TRBV19 and TRBJ1-5; D perhaps matches TRBD1 (6 bases). V gave up 3 bases and J gave up 6 bases, with 15 bases separating them. Germline V lookup: CDR1 LNHDA, CDR2 SQIVND (reference sequence). The CDR3 contains 15 residues. The CDR3 reads CASSISGGRIQPQHF. CDR3 sequence (DNA): TGTGCCAGTAGTATCTCGGGGGGCAGGATTCAGCCCCAGCATTTT.

The chain couples TRBV2 to TRBJ2-1; TRBD2 aligns across 7 bases. Germline CDR1 and CDR2: SNHLY and FYNNEI. V gave up 6 bases and J gave up 4 bases; unmatched junction bases: 6. The CDR3 contains 14 residues. The chain's CDR3 is CASRRLASYNEQFF. CDR3 DNA: TGTGCCAGCAGGCGACTAGCATCATACAATGAGCAGTTCTTC.

This clone was picked up a small number of times. This chain connects TRBV7-6 to TRBJ1-1; 9 nucleotides match TRBD1. From germline, CDR1 is SGHVS and CDR2 FNYEAQ. J lost 2 bases, V lost 5 bases, and 9 bases had no gene match. The CDR3 totals 16 residues. The CDR3 region has the DNA TGTGCCAGCAGCGGAGGACAGGGGACGGGTAACACTGAAGCTTTCTTT. This sequence encodes CASSGGQGTGNTEAFF.

For this clone: Other DNA sequences in this specimen translate into the identical CDR3. The chain combines TRBV5-6 with TRBJ2-5; 8 bases are a match to TRBD2. J was trimmed by 5 bases and V by 0 bases; bases with no gene match: 3. Germline CDR1 reads SGHDT; CDR2 reads YYEEEE. The CDR3 covers 14 residues. This chain's CDR3 is CASSLGGGGETQYF. CDR3 coding DNA: TGTGCCAGCAGCTTGGGGGGCGGGGGGGAGACCCAGTACTTC.

The gene calls are TRBV19 and TRBJ1-1; 10 bases are a match to TRBD1. V shed 7 bases and J 0 bases; nucleotides not matched to a gene: 5. Germline CDR1 is LNHDA and CDR2 is SQIVND (reference sequence). The CDR3 length is 15 residues. CDR3 nucleotides: TGTGCCAGTAAGCCGGGACAGGGGATGAACACTGAAGCTTTCTTT. It codes for CASKPGQGMNTEAFF.

The chain links TRBV24-1 to TRBJ2-2, with 8 positions matching TRBD2. The length of the CDR3 is 18 residues. CDR1 and CDR2 from the germline V gene are KGHDR and SFDVKD. Losses at the gene ends were 2 bases for V and 3 bases for J; bases not matched to a gene: 10. CDR3 region: CATSDWGSGRADTGELFF. As DNA, the CDR3 is TGTGCCACCAGTGATTGGGGGAGCGGGAGAGCGGACACCGGGGAGCTGTTTTTT.

The chain links TRBV2 to TRBJ2-7; 8 nucleotides match TRBD1. The germline gives CDR1 SNHLY, CDR2 FYNNEI. The V segment lost 5 bases and the J segment 2 bases; nucleotides outside the gene matches: 2. This CDR3 is 13 amino acids long. This CDR3 is CASSLDRAYEQYF. The CDR3 coding sequence is TGTGCCAGCAGTTTGGACAGGGCCTACGAGCAGTACTTC.

CDR3 amino acids: CASSLGPTEHNSPLHF. The CDR3 DNA reads as TGTGCCAGCAGCTTAGGGCCGACAGAGCATAATTCACCCCTCCACTTT. The V gene is TRBV7-6, the J gene TRBJ1-6, with a tentative D call TRBD1 (5 bases). Looked up from germline, CDR1 is SGHVS and CDR2 is FNYEAQ. The CDR3 is 16 amino acids. V was clipped by 1 base and J by 5 bases, with 12 bases between them.

The genes are TRBV30 and TRBJ1-1; TRBD1 might be the D (5 bases). V dropped 3 bases and J dropped 3 bases, with 20 bases sitting between them. The germline gives CDR1 GTSNPN, CDR2 SVGIG (reference sequence). The CDR3 loop spans 16 amino acids. CDR3 amino acids: CAWRYRWGVGDTEAFF. CDR3 DNA sequence: TGTGCCTGGAGGTACAGGTGGGGTGTTGGGGACACTGAAGCTTTCTTT. The variable domain in full, with the rest retrieved from reference TRBV30 and TRBJ1-1, is SQTIHQWPATLVQPVGSPLSLECTVEGTSNPNLYWYRQAAGRGLQLLFYSVGIGQISSEVPQNLSASRPQDRQFILSSKKLLLSDSGFYLCAWRYRWGVGDTEAFFGQGTRLTVV.

This clone has just a few counts. CDR3 bases: TGTGCCAGCAGCCCCAAGGACAGGCTTTGGGGCTACACCTTC. This codes for CASSPKDRLWGYTF. This chain joins TRBV9 and TRBJ1-2; 7 bases match TRBD1. With 4 bases clipped from V and 8 bases from J, the junction kept 11 bases outside the gene matches. Germline V gene lookup returns CDR1 SGDLS and CDR2 YYNGEE. CDR3 length: 14 amino acids.

The chain carries TRBV5-5 and TRBJ2-1; D is unresolved. V was shortened by 0 bases and J by 3 bases, with 10 bases between the two germline ends. CDR3 length equals 15 residues. CDR1 is SGHKS, CDR2 YYEKEE, per germline (reference sequence). CDR3 amino acids: CASSLDGNNYNEQFF. The CDR3 DNA sequence: TGTGCCAGCAGCTTGGATGGCAACAACTACAATGAGCAGTTCTTC.

V is TRBV19 and J is TRBJ1-1; TRBD1 matches 7 bases. Losses at the gene ends were 8 bases for V and 4 bases for J; bases not matched to a gene: 7. Germline values: CDR1 LNHDA, CDR2 SQIVND (reference sequence). The CDR3 is made up of 13 amino acids. CDR3 sequence: CASSRTGFTEAFF. The CDR3 nucleotides are TGTGCCAGTTCCCGGACAGGCTTCACTGAAGCTTTCTTT.

V usage is TRBV11-2 and J usage is TRBJ1-1; 7 bases fit TRBD1. Germline loops: CDR1 SGHAT, CDR2 FQNNGV. With 5 bases clipped from V and 9 bases from J, the junction kept 15 bases outside the gene matches. This CDR3 contains 15 residues. The CDR3 protein is CASSPLSGPQGKAFF. The CDR3 DNA reads TGTGCCAGCAGCCCACTTAGTGGGCCACAGGGGAAAGCTTTCTTT.

Concerning this clone: The limits of the CDR3 on the DNA are not certain, so only TCRdb's listed CDR3 is given. This rearrangement joins TRBV21-1 to TRBJ1-2; the table gives TRBD1 as D, unverified against the DNA. TRBV21-1 is shown as a pseudogene. Counting both end residues, the CDR3 totals 16 amino acids. CDR3 protein: CASSKDWAEGAYGYTF.

This rearrangement joins TRBV4-1 to TRBJ1-5, with D possibly being TRBD1 (6 bases). V gave up 8 bases and J gave up 3 bases, with 11 bases separating them. Germline CDR1 reads MGHRA; CDR2 reads YSYEKL. The length of the CDR3 is 13 residues. CDR3 DNA: TGCGCCAGCTCACAGGGAACCAATCAGCCCCAGCATTTT. Encoded protein: CASSQGTNQPQHF.

V gene TRBV15 combines with J gene TRBJ1-2, with TRBD1 matching 7 bases. Germline CDR1 and CDR2: LNHNV and YYDKDF (reference sequence). Trimming at V came to 4 bases and at J to 6 bases, leaving 11 bases not matched to a gene. The CDR3 has 15 amino acids. The CDR3 nucleotides are TGTGCCACCAGCACCCATAACAGGGGAGAGAATGGCTACACCTTC. Residues: CATSTHNRGENGYTF.

This clone was seen just once. The chain recombines TRBV10-3 with TRBJ1-1, with TRBD1 identical over 7 bases. The CDR3 extends over 14 amino acids. Germline CDR1 is ENHRY and CDR2 is SYGVKD. The V and J ends lost 5 bases and 3 bases, in that order; junction bases with no gene match: 6. The CDR3 region has the DNA TGTGCCATCAGTAAACAGGGGCGAGACACTGAAGCTTTCTTT. Translated, it gives CAISKQGRDTEAFF.

The rearrangement links TRBV14 to TRBJ1-5, with a tentative D call TRBD1 (6 bases). V was trimmed by 0 bases and J by 9 bases, leaving 9 bases between them. Germline V CDR1 and CDR2: SGHDN, FVKESK. The CDR3 runs to 13 residues. The CDR3 DNA reads TGTGCCAGCAGCCAAGATCAAGGGGGGCCCCAGCATTTT. It is translated as CASSQDQGGPQHF.

The V call is TRBV28, the J call TRBJ1-2; 7 nucleotides agree with TRBD1. Germline V lookup: CDR1 MDHEN, CDR2 SYDVKM. The CDR3 runs 12 residues. Trimming removed 7 bases from V and 4 bases from J; junction bases left unmatched: 3. CDR3 DNA: TGTGCCAGCACGACAGGGACCTATGGCTACACCTTC. It encodes CASTTGTYGYTF.

The rearrangement uses TRBV7-9 and TRBJ1-1, with D maybe TRBD1 (6 bases). Germline CDR1 is SEHNR and CDR2 is FQNEAQ (reference sequence). The CDR3 covers 15 residues. Trimming took 7 bases from V and 1 from J, leaving 16 bases between them. The CDR3 bases are TGTGCCAGCATCAGGGGTTTCCCGAGGAACACTGAAGCTTTCTTT. This gives the protein CASIRGFPRNTEAFF. The complete variable domain, with remaining parts taken from reference TRBV7-9 and TRBJ1-1, reads DTGVSQNPRHKITKRGQNVTFRCDPISEHNRLYWYRQTLGQGPEFLTYFQNEAQLEKSRLLSDRFSAERPKGSFSTLEIQRTEQGDSAMYLCASIRGFPRNTEAFFGQGTRLTVV.

This clone was detected only once. The chain recombines TRBV5-6 with TRBJ2-7, with D maybe TRBD1 (6 bases). The CDR3 is made up of 12 amino acids. CDR1 is SGHDT and CDR2 is YYEEEE in the germline V gene. V dropped 4 bases and J dropped 5 bases, with 10 bases sitting between them. CDR3 residues: CASSPGQDEQYF. The CDR3 DNA reads TGTGCCAGCAGCCCGGGACAAGACGAGCAGTACTTC.

This clone showed up just a few times. The chain employs TRBV2 and TRBJ1-6; 8 nucleotides match TRBD1. Germline loops: CDR1 SNHLY, CDR2 FYNNEI. The CDR3 covers 15 residues. The J segment lost 4 bases and the V segment lost 7 bases, leaving 6 bases of the junction unmatched. The CDR3 region has the DNA TGTGCCAGCAACTATGGACAGGGATATAATTCACCCCTCCACTTT. This gives the protein CASNYGQGYNSPLHF.

V usage is TRBV9 and J usage is TRBJ1-5; TRBD1 is a possible D gene (5 bases). The CDR3 is 15 amino acids. The V end was cut by 0 bases, the J end by 4 bases, with 11 bases between. Per germline, CDR1 SGDLS and CDR2 YYNGEE. CDR3 DNA: TGTGCCAGCAGCGTAGGTGGGGGAGGTAATCAGCCCCAGCATTTT. Protein: CASSVGGGGNQPQHF.

This clone was picked up a small number of times. The V call is TRBV6-7, the J call TRBJ2-7, with TRBD2 identical over 8 bases. TRBV6-7 is sorted into the ORF group, with uncertain function. Trimming cost V 0 bases and J 9 bases; bases outside gene matches: 10. The CDR3 sequence is 15 residues long. CDR3 loop: CASSYSRGLEGGQYF. In DNA, the CDR3 is TGTGCCAGCAGTTACTCGAGGGGACTAGAGGGGGGGCAGTACTTC.

The chain recombines TRBV3-1 (or the pseudogene TRBV3-2) with TRBJ1-1; D is uncertain. The CDR3 has 17 amino acids. Germline-derived CDR1 and CDR2 are LGHDT and YNNKEL (reference sequence). V dropped 7 bases and J dropped 0 bases, with 21 bases sitting between them. The DNA for the CDR3 is TGTGCCAGCATTCACCAATTGCCGACGGGGATGAACACTGAAGCTTTCTTT. Encoded protein: CASIHQLPTGMNTEAFF.